This T cell receptor (beta chain) derives from a study of cytomegalovirus exposure and HLA in healthy donors. 13 Jbeta primers and 60 Vbeta primers were used for the PCR. The repertoire was sequenced with immunoSEQ multiplex PCR; TCRdb's copy has only in-frame clones and lacks some. The sample carries some 93,000 clones, about four fifths recorded once. This clone has just a few counts. The antigen is unknown. Sequence at one end of the junction differs from germline and may be a read error. Other DNA sequences of this sample code for an identical CDR3. The length of the CDR3 is 14 residues. Germline V CDR1 and CDR2: SGHRS, YFSETQ. The study, taken as a whole, reports: The authors judged a highly shared variant cluster likely a sequencing artifact.

This TCR was recovered from a man between 45 and 60 years old in good health and CMV-seronegative. Sequencing input: PBMCs. The rearrangement uses TRBV5-1 and TRBJ1-5; D is ambiguous. The CDR3 nucleotides read TGTGCCAGCAGCTTGGGGAGGCCTTATCAGCCCCAGCATTTT. Protein product: CASSLGRPYQPQHF.